Presented here are 17 T cell receptor beta chains from one specimen sequenced in a study of shared clonotypes between healthy human individuals. Profiled with immunoSEQ multiplex PCR; TCRdb holds only in-frame clones, not every one. Here the sample spans 600,000 to 750,000 clones, 72% being singletons. The sequenced sample consisted of memory CD4+ T cells sorted from blood. Subset indicated: CD45RA-negative fraction. Every receptor here comes from a woman aged 25 to 39 in good health.

This rearrangement joins TRBV18 to TRBJ2-2; D gene uncertain. Trimming shortened V by 1 base and J by 0 bases, and 3 bases separated the two germline ends. Per the germline V gene, CDR1 is KGHSH and CDR2 is LQKENI. The CDR3 consists of 14 residues. The CDR3 sequence: CASSPRSNTGELFF. The DNA for the CDR3 is TGTGCCAGCTCACCACGCTCGAACACCGGGGAGCTGTTTTTT.

The V and J genes are TRBV11-2 and TRBJ2-5; tentatively, D is TRBD2 (6 bases). V was clipped by 1 base and J by 5 bases, with 11 bases between them. Germline CDR1 and CDR2: SGHAT and FQNNGV. The CDR3 totals 14 residues. CDR3 sequence reads: CASSLAVGGETQYF. CDR3 bases: TGTGCCAGCAGCTTAGCAGTTGGAGGGGAGACCCAGTACTTC.

The V call is TRBV28, the J call TRBJ2-3; 8 positions match TRBD1. V gave up 3 bases and J gave up 6 bases; unmatched junction bases: 8. Germline assignment: CDR1 MDHEN and CDR2 SYDVKM. This CDR3 is 15 amino acids long. The CDR3 loop reads CASSFQTGVRDTQYF. CDR3 sequence (DNA): TGTGCCAGCAGTTTCCAGACAGGGGTGAGGGATACGCAGTATTTT.

This clone occurred a few times. This chain uses TRBV7-2 with TRBJ1-5; D ambiguous. Trimming pared 8 bases from V and 3 bases from J, leaving 11 bases between. CDR1 and CDR2 (germline): SGHTA, FQGNSA. The CDR3 runs 13 residues. Written as DNA, the CDR3 is TGTGCCAGCTCTGCGTCATTCAATCAGCCCCAGCATTTT. Translating it yields CASSASFNQPQHF.

This chain joins TRBV19 and TRBJ2-5; TRBD1 aligns across 10 bases. Near its end, the DNA agrees better with TRBJ2-7, so the J call may be wrong. Germline V gives CDR1 LNHDA, CDR2 SQIVND (reference sequence). The length of the CDR3 is 13 residues. The CDR3 here is CASSTTGGGEQYF. As DNA, the CDR3 is TGTGCCAGTAGTACGACAGGGGGCGGCGAGCAGTACTTC.

The chain couples TRBV5-1 to TRBJ1-3, with D unresolved. The CDR3 totals 17 residues. The V and J ends lost 5 bases and 3 bases respectively, with 21 bases between them. Germline lookup yields CDR1 SGHRS and CDR2 YFSETQ. The CDR3 DNA reads TGCGCCAGCAGTCTCCATCCCCCCTACTCGTATGGAAACACCATATATTTT. Its protein product is CASSLHPPYSYGNTIYF.

A note on this clone: This clone may be a read error of a much larger clone one base away. This chain uses TRBV11-3 with TRBJ1-1; D not resolved. Trimming shortened V by 4 bases and J by 0 bases, and 6 bases separated the two germline ends. This CDR3 comprises 13 residues. The germline V gene encodes CDR1 SGHNT and CDR2 YENEEA. The CDR3 nucleotides are TGTGCCAGCAGCTCCCAGGTGAACACTGAAGCTTTCTTT. Its protein product is CASSSQVNTEAFF.

The chain couples TRBV5-6 to TRBJ2-1; TRBD1 is a possible D gene (6 bases). This CDR3 is built from 13 residues. V was shortened by 0 bases and J by 11 bases, with 12 bases between the two germline ends. CDR1 is SGHDT, CDR2 YYEEEE, per germline. As DNA, the CDR3 is TGTGCCAGCAGCTTGGGGCCGGACAGAAAGCAGTTCTTC. Translation: CASSLGPDRKQFF.

This chain connects TRBV2 to TRBJ1-3; 7 bases are shared with TRBD1. Trimming took 6 bases from V and 0 from J; bases not matched to a gene: 14. CDR3 length equals 18 residues. Germline loops: CDR1 SNHLY, CDR2 FYNNEI. CDR3 sequence (DNA): TGTGCCAGCAGATTTAACCTGGGACAGCAACACTCTGGAAACACCATATATTTT. This encodes CASRFNLGQQHSGNTIYF.

The chain carries TRBV7-9 and TRBJ2-1; D remains unclear. The CDR3 sequence is 13 residues long. Germline V gene lookup returns CDR1 SEHNR and CDR2 FQNEAQ (reference sequence). V was clipped by 2 bases and J by 7 bases, with 9 bases between them. In DNA, the CDR3 is TGTGCCAGCAGCTTACAAGTAGAGAATGAGCAGTTCTTC. Its protein is CASSLQVENEQFF.

The rearrangement joins TRBV5-6 to TRBJ2-3; D may correspond to TRBD1 or TRBD2 (5 bases each). The CDR3 sequence is 13 residues long. The germline gives CDR1 SGHDT, CDR2 YYEEEE. The V and J ends lost 4 bases and 5 bases respectively, with 11 bases between them. The CDR3 nucleotides are TGTGCCAGCAGCCAAACAGGAGGAGATACGCAGTATTTT. Translation gives CASSQTGGDTQYF. The complete variable domain, with remaining parts taken from reference TRBV5-6 and TRBJ2-3, reads DAGVTQSPTHLIKTRGQQVTLRCSPKSGHDTVSWYQQALGQGPQFIFQYYEEEERQRGNFPDRFSGHQFPNYSSELNVNALLLGDSALYLCASSQTGGDTQYFGPGTRLTVL.

This rearrangement joins TRBV30 to TRBJ2-3, with 14 positions matching TRBD2. The germline gives CDR1 GTSNPN, CDR2 SVGIG (reference sequence). This CDR3 region has 16 residues. Germline trimming cut 2 bases from V and 4 bases from J; bases unmatched to any gene: 5. CDR3 in DNA: TGTGCCTGGAGTCTGGGACTAGCGGGAGACTCAGATACGCAGTATTTT. It is translated as CAWSLGLAGDSDTQYF.

The gene calls are TRBV30 and TRBJ1-1; D perhaps matches TRBD1 (6 bases). Germline V gene data show CDR1 as GTSNPN and CDR2 as SVGIG (reference sequence). V was clipped by 2 bases and J by 5 bases, with 9 bases between them. The CDR3 length is 12 residues. The CDR3 DNA follows: TGTGCCTGGAGTCCCCAGGGGACTGAAGCTTTCTTT. Its translation is CAWSPQGTEAFF. The entire variable domain, with the rest obtained from reference TRBV30 and TRBJ1-1, is as follows: SQTIHQWPATLVQPVGSPLSLECTVEGTSNPNLYWYRQAAGRGLQLLFYSVGIGQISSEVPQNLSASRPQDRQFILSSKKLLLSDSGFYLCAWSPQGTEAFFGQGTRLTVV.

The rearrangement links TRBV6-1 to TRBJ2-6; D not resolved. This CDR3 is 15 amino acids long. Trimming took off 2 bases at V and 0 bases at J, with 5 bases between the two ends. Germline loops: CDR1 MNHNS, CDR2 SASEGT. The CDR3: CASSERSSGANVLTF. DNA of the CDR3: TGTGCCAGCAGTGAAAGGAGCTCTGGGGCCAACGTCCTGACTTTC.

The chain is built from TRBV13 and TRBJ1-2; TRBD1 might be the D (5 bases). Trimming stripped 4 bases from V and 6 bases from J, with 18 bases between. CDR3 size: 15 residues. Germline V CDR1 and CDR2: PRHDT, FYEKMQ (reference sequence). In DNA form, the CDR3 reads TGTGCCAGCAGCTACCGGGACCGCGGATCTCATGGCTACACCTTC. The encoded protein is CASSYRDRGSHGYTF.

V and J are TRBV7-9 and TRBJ2-6, with a tentative D call TRBD1 (6 bases). In germline, CDR1 is SEHNR, CDR2 FQNEAQ (reference sequence). V was cut by 5 bases and J by 0 bases, with 11 bases left in between. The CDR3 length is 16 residues. In DNA form, the CDR3 reads TGTGCCAGCAGCCACCAGGGGAGCTCTGGGGCCAACGTCCTGACTTTC. Translated, it gives CASSHQGSSGANVLTF.

This clone was seen a few times. CDR3 residues: CASSLPTGSYEQYF. CDR3 DNA: TGTGCCAGCAGTCTGCCGACAGGGTCCTACGAGCAGTACTTC. The genes are TRBV28 and TRBJ2-7; 7 nucleotides agree with TRBD1. In germline, CDR1 is MDHEN, CDR2 SYDVKM. V trimming: 5 bases; J trimming: 1 base; junction bases outside the gene matches: 5. This CDR3 is 14 amino acids long. Combining the CDR3 with reference TRBV28 and TRBJ2-7 gives the whole variable domain DVKVTQSSRYLVKRTGEKVFLECVQDMDHENMFWYRQDPGLGLRLIYFSYDVKMKEKGDIPEGYSVSREKKERFSLILESASTNQTSMYLCASSLPTGSYEQYFGPGTRLTVT.